The subject of this entry is one TCR beta chain. The antigen is unknown. These data come from a study of T cells after posttransplantation cyclophosphamide. Busulfan-fludarabine conditioning, marrow transplant, and cyclophosphamide on days +3 and +4 were administered. The protocol was immunoSEQ multiplex PCR, while the TCRdb copy is restricted to in-frame clones and leaves out a portion. The sample holds roughly 1,400 clones, around 81% seen once. Germline V gene data show CDR1 as SGHVS and CDR2 as FQNEAQ. This CDR3 comprises 15 residues. With 0 bases removed from V and 8 bases from J, the gap between germline ends came to 14 bases. Overall study results and limits: TRB overlap between skin or GI tissue T cells and blood was limited. TRB clonality was highly associated with recipient CMV seropositivity and reactivation. Later blood repertoires were often dominated by clones from the donor CD8+ memory compartment.

The source was PBMCs, collected approximately 220 days after allogeneic stem cell transplant with posttransplant cyclophosphamide. The sequence derives from an older female patient who received an allogeneic stem cell transplant from an unrelated donor, was CMV-positive, and had acute GVHD only. The graft donor may have contributed some T cells. V is TRBV7-8 and J is TRBJ2-4; a possible D gene is TRBD2 (7 bases). Here the CDR3 DNA reads TGTGCCAGCAGCTTAGCGCTGGGGGGGCGCGACATTCAGTACTTC. Its protein product is CASSLALGGRDIQYF.